This T cell receptor (beta chain) was identified during a study of OX40 agonist ivuxolimab in advanced cancers. Study context: Patients with prior anti-PD-1, anti-PD-L1 or anti-CTLA-4 therapy were eligible; less than 50% had some.

Data came from immunoSEQ multiplex PCR; TCRdb stores just in-frame clones and leaves some out. Of around 37,000 clones in the sample, roughly four fifths are singletons; the top ten hold about 20%. Points on this clone: The antigen remains undetermined.

This CDR3 spans 12 amino acids. Germline V gene lookup returns CDR1 MNHEY and CDR2 SVGAGI. Trimming took 6 bases from V and 3 from J, leaving 3 bases between them. Study-level points and caveats: Antigen specificity of clonally expanded peripheral T cells was not established. Dose levels from 0.1 to 3.0 mg/kg saw CD4+ and CD8+ blood T cells expand clonally by week 6.

This chain joins TRBV6-5 and TRBJ1-6, with D uncertain. The sequence derives from an adult with an advanced solid tumor such as melanoma, head and neck, liver or kidney cancer. This specimen consisted of CD4+ or CD8+ T cells sorted from blood, obtained in a trial of the OX40 agonist ivuxolimab. CDR3 DNA sequence: TGTGCCAGCAGCCACTATAATTCACCCCTCCACTTT. It translates to CASSHYNSPLHF.